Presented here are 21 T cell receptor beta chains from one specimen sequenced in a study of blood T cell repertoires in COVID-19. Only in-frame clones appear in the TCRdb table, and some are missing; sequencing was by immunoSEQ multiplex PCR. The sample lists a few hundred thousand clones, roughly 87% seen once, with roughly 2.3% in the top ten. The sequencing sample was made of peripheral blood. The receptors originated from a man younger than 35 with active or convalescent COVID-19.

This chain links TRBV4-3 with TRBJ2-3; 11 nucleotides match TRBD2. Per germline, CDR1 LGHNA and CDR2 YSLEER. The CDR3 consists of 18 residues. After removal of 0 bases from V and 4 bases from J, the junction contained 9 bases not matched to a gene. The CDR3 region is CASSQDWGSGGAPDTQYF. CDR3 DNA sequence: TGCGCCAGCAGCCAAGATTGGGGTAGCGGGGGGGCCCCAGATACGCAGTATTTT.

This CDR3 reads CSVDTGDQPQHF. CDR3 coding DNA: TGCAGCGTTGATACAGGTGATCAGCCCCAGCATTTT. This chain joins TRBV29-1 and TRBJ1-5, with D tentatively TRBD1 (5 bases). V was cut by 3 bases and J by 5 bases, with 8 bases left in between. The CDR3 has 12 residues. Germline CDR1 SQVTM, CDR2 ANQGSEA.

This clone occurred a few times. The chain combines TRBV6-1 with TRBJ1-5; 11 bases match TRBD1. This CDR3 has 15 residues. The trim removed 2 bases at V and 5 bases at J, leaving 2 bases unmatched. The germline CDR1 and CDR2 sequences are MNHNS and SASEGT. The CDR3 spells CASSEWGQGDQPQHF. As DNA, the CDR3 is TGTGCCAGCAGTGAATGGGGACAGGGGGATCAGCCCCAGCATTTT.

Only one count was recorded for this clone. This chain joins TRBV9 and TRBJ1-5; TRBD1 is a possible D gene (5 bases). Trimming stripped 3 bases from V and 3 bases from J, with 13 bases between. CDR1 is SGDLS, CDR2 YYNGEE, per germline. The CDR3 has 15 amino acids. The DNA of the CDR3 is TGTGCCAGCAGCGCCCAGGGAATTCACAATCAGCCCCAGCATTTT. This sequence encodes CASSAQGIHNQPQHF.

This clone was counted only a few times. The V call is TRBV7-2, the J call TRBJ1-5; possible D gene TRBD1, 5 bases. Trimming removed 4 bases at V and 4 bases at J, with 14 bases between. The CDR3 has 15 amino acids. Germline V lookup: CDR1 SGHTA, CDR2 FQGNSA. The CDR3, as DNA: TGTGCCAGCAGCTACGGGGGGGTCTGGAATCAGCCCCAGCATTTT. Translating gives CASSYGGVWNQPQHF.

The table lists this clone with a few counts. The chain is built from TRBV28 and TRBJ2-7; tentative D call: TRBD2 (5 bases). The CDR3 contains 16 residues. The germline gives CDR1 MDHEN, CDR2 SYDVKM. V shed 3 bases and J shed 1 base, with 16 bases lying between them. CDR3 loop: CASSFTLVDLSYEQYF. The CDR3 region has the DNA TGTGCCAGCAGTTTTACTCTCGTGGACTTATCCTACGAGCAGTACTTC.

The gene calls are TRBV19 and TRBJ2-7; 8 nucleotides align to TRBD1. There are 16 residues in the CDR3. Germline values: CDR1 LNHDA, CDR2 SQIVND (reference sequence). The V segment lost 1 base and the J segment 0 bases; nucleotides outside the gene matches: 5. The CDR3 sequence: CASSIAGTGASYEQYF. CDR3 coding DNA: TGTGCCAGTAGTATAGCGGGGACAGGCGCCTCCTACGAGCAGTACTTC.

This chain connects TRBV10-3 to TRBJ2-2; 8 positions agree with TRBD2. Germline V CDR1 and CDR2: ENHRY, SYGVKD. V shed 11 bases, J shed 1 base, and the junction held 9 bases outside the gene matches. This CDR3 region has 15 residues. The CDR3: CAARGGHLNTGELFF. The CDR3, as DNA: TGTGCCGCCCGCGGGGGGCATTTGAACACCGGGGAGCTGTTTTTT.

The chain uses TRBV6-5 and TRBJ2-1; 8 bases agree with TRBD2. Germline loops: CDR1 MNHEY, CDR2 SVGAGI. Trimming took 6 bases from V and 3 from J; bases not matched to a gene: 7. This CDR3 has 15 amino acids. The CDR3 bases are TGTGCCAGCAGAAGGCGGGAGGAACACTACAATGAGCAGTTCTTC. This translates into CASRRREEHYNEQFF.

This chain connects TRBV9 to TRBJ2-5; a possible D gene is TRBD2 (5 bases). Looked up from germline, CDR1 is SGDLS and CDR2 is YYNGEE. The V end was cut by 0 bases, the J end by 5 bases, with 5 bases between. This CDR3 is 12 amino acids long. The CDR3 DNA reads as TGTGCCAGCAGCGTAGGAGGGGAGACCCAGTACTTC. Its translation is CASSVGGETQYF.

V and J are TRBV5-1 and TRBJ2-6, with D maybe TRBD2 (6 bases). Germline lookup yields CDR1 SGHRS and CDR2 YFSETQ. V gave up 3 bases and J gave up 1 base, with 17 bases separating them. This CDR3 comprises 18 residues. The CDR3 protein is CASSSRTGTASGANVLTF. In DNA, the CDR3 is TGCGCCAGCAGCTCGCGCACCGGGACTGCGTCTGGGGCCAACGTCCTGACTTTC.

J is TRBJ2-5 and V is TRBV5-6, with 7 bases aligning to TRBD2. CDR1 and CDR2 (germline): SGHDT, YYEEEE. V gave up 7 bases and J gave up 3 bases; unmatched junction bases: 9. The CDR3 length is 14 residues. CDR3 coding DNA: TGTGCCAGCTATGATGGTGGGGGGGAAGAGACCCAGTACTTC. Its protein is CASYDGGGEETQYF.

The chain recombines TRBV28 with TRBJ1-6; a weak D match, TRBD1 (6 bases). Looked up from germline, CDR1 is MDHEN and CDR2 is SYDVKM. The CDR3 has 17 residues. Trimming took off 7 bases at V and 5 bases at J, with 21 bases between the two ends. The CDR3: CASTGGGLLRNNSPLHF. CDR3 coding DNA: TGTGCCAGCACGGGGGGCGGACTACTGAGGAATAATTCACCCCTCCACTTT.

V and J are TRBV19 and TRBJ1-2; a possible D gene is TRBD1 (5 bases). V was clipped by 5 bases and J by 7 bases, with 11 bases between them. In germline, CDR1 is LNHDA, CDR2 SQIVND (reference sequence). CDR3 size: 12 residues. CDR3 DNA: TGTGCCAGTAGTTTCCAGGGCGCTGGCTACACCTTC. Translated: CASSFQGAGYTF.

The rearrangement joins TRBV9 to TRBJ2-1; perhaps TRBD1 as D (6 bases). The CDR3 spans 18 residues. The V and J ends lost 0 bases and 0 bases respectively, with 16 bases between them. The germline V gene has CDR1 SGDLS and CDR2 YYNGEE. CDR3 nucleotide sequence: TGTGCCAGCAGCGTAGAAGGTGGGACACAGAGCTCCTACAATGAGCAGTTCTTC. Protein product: CASSVEGGTQSSYNEQFF. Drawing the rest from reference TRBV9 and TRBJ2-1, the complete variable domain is DSGVTQTPKHLITATGQRVTLRCSPRSGDLSVYWYQQSLDQGLQFLIQYYNGEERAKGNILERFSAQQFPDLHSELNLSSLELGDSALYFCASSVEGGTQSSYNEQFFGPGTRLTVL.

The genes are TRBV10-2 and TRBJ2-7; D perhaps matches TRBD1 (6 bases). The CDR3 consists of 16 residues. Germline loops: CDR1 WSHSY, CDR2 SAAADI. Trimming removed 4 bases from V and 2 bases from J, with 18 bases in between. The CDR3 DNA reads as TGCGCCAGCAGTGGGGTGGTTGAGGACAGAACCTACGAGCAGTACTTC. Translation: CASSGVVEDRTYEQYF.

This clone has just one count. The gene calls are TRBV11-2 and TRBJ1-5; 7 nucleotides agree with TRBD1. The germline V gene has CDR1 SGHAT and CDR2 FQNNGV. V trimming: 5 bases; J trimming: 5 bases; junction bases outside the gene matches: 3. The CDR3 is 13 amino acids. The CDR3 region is CASSKDRDQPQHF. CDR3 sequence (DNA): TGTGCCAGCAGCAAAGACAGGGATCAGCCCCAGCATTTT.

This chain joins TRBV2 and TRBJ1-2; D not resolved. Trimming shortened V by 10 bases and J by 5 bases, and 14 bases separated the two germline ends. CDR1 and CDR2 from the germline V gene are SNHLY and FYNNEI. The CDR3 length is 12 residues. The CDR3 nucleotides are TGTGCCATCTTGACATCACCTTATGGCTACACCTTC. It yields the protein CAILTSPYGYTF.

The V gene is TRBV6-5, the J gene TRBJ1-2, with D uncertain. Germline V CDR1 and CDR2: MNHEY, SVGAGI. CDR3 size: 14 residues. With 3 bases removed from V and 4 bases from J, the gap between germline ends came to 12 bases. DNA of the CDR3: TGTGCCAGCAGTTATCAAGGGCGGGCCTATGGCTACACCTTC. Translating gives CASSYQGRAYGYTF.

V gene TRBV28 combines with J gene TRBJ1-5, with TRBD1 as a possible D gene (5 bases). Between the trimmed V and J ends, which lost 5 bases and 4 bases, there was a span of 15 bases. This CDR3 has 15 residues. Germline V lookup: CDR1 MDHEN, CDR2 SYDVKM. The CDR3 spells CASSTLFGGNQPQHF. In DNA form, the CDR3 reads TGTGCCAGCAGTACCCTCTTTGGGGGGAATCAGCCCCAGCATTTT.

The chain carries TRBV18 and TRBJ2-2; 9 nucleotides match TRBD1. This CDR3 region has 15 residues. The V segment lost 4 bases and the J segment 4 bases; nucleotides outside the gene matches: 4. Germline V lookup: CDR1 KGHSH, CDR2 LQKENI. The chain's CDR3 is CASSLGQGGTGELFF. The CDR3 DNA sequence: TGTGCCAGCTCACTGGGACAGGGAGGCACCGGGGAGCTGTTTTTT.